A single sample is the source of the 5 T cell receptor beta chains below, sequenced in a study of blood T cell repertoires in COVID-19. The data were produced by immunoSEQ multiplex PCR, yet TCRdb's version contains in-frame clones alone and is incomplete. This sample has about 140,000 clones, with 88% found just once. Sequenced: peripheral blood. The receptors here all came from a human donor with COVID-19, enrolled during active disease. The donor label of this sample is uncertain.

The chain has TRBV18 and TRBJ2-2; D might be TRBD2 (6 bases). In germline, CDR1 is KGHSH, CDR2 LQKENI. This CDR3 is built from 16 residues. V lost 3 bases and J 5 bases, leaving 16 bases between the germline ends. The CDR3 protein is CASSPQRRAETGELFF. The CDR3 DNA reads TGTGCCAGCTCACCCCAGCGGAGGGCGGAAACCGGGGAGCTGTTTTTT.

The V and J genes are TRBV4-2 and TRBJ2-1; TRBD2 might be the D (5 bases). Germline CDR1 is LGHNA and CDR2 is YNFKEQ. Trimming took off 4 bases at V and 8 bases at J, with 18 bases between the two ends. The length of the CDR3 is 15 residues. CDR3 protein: CASSPQGSPEDEQFF. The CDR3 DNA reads TGTGCCAGCAGCCCTCAAGGGTCTCCGGAGGATGAGCAGTTCTTC.

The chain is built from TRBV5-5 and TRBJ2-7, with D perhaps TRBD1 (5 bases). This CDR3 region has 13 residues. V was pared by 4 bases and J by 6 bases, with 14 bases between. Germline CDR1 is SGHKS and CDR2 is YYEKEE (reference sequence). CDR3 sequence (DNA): TGTGCCAGCAGCCCCAGGGATCCGTCCGAGCAGTACTTC. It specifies CASSPRDPSEQYF.

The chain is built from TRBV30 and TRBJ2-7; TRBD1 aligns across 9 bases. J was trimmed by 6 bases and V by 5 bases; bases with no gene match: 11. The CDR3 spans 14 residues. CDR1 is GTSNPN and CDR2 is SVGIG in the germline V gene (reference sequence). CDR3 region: CAWRGTGPGSEQYF. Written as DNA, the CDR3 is TGTGCCTGGCGGGGGACAGGGCCTGGGAGCGAGCAGTACTTC.

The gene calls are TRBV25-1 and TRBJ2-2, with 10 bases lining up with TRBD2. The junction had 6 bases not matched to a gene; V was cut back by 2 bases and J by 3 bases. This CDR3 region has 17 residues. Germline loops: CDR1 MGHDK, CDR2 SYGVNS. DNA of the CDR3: TGTGCCAGCAGTGAACTGGTAGCGGGAGGTTACACCGGGGAGCTGTTTTTT. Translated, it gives CASSELVAGGYTGELFF.